A single sample is the source of the 20 T cell receptor beta chains below, sequenced in a study of blood T cell repertoires in COVID-19. Measured with immunoSEQ multiplex PCR; TCRdb has only the in-frame clones, and not every one. Among 220,000 or so clones, less than 90% were seen once, and the ten largest hold approximately 6.8%. Specimen: PBMCs or T cells enriched from blood (not recorded which). All receptors come from a woman aged 35 to 49 who had recovered from COVID-19.

The DNA for the CDR3 is TGTGCCAGCAGCTTAGACACTAACTATGGCTACACCTTC. It yields the protein CASSLDTNYGYTF. This sequence joins TRBV7-2 and TRBJ1-2, with unresolved D. The CDR3 totals 13 residues. V dropped 1 base and J dropped 0 bases, with 3 bases sitting between them. Germline CDR1 reads SGHTA; CDR2 reads FQGNSA.

V gene TRBV6-5 combines with J gene TRBJ2-1; no reliable D call. Trimming removed 3 bases from V and 5 bases from J, with 8 bases in between. Germline lookup yields CDR1 MNHEY and CDR2 SVGAGI. The CDR3 covers 13 residues. The CDR3 reads CASSYTVDNEQFF. CDR3 nucleotides: TGTGCCAGCAGTTATACTGTCGACAATGAGCAGTTCTTC.

The rearrangement links TRBV30 to TRBJ1-4; 9 bases match TRBD1. This CDR3 has 15 amino acids. The germline V gene has CDR1 GTSNPN and CDR2 SVGIG (reference sequence). V dropped 3 bases and J dropped 6; count of bases not matched to a gene: 8. The CDR3 region has the DNA TGTGCCTGGAGGGCAAACAGGGGGCGGGATGAAAAACTGTTTTTT. Translation gives CAWRANRGRDEKLFF.

This chain joins TRBV15 and TRBJ2-1; 11 bases are a match to TRBD2. V dropped 3 bases and J dropped 3; count of bases not matched to a gene: 4. CDR3 length equals 16 residues. Germline V CDR1 and CDR2: LNHNV, YYDKDF (reference sequence). The CDR3 loop reads CATSSRGLADYNEQFF. CDR3 sequence (DNA): TGTGCCACCAGCAGCCGGGGACTAGCGGACTACAATGAGCAGTTCTTC.

This clone was recorded once. The chain uses TRBV29-1 and TRBJ2-1; tentative D call: TRBD2 (5 bases). Trimming took 7 bases from V and 6 from J, leaving 16 bases between them. This CDR3 has 13 residues. The V gene's germline CDR1 is SQVTM and CDR2 ANQGSEA. The CDR3, as DNA: TGCAGCGCTCAGCCGGGCGGGTTCAATGAGCAGTTCTTC. It yields the protein CSAQPGGFNEQFF.

The chain links TRBV19 to TRBJ1-5, with TRBD1 as a possible D gene (5 bases). Germline CDR1 LNHDA, CDR2 SQIVND (reference sequence). The CDR3 spans 12 residues. V shed 7 bases and J shed 6 bases, with 10 bases lying between them. The CDR3 is CASTSGVQPQHF. CDR3 nucleotides: TGTGCCAGTACCTCGGGGGTTCAGCCCCAGCATTTT. Complete variable domain (other parts from reference TRBV19 and TRBJ1-5): DGGITQSPKYLFRKEGQNVTLSCEQNLNHDAMYWYRQDPGQGLRLIYYSQIVNDFQKGDIAEGYSVSREKKESFPLTVTSAQKNPTAFYLCASTSGVQPQHFGDGTRLSIL.

V usage is TRBV7-8 and J usage is TRBJ2-1, with D perhaps TRBD2 (7 bases). In germline, CDR1 is SGHVS, CDR2 FQNEAQ. The CDR3 loop spans 17 amino acids. The V end was cut by 5 bases, the J end by 3 bases, with 20 bases between. The DNA for the CDR3 is TGTGCCAGCAGCGGGTCTGGGAGGGGGATGTACTACAATGAGCAGTTCTTC. It yields the protein CASSGSGRGMYYNEQFF.

The V gene is TRBV29-1, the J gene TRBJ2-3; 8 bases agree with TRBD2. Trimming took 8 bases from V and 3 from J; bases not matched to a gene: 13. Germline values: CDR1 SQVTM, CDR2 ANQGSEA. The CDR3 length is 15 residues. CDR3 in amino acids: CSHSTPAGDTDTQYF. CDR3 coding DNA: TGCAGCCACAGCACTCCAGCGGGAGATACAGATACGCAGTATTTT.

The chain recombines TRBV5-1 with TRBJ1-1; 8 nucleotides line up with TRBD1. V shed 4 bases, J shed 1 base, and the junction held 3 bases outside the gene matches. The CDR3 loop spans 14 amino acids. Germline CDR1 and CDR2: SGHRS and YFSETQ. The CDR3 sequence is CASSKTGGNTEAFF. For the CDR3, the DNA is TGCGCCAGCAGCAAAACAGGGGGGAACACTGAAGCTTTCTTT.

The chain is built from TRBV5-4 and TRBJ1-4, with TRBD1 matching 8 bases. V was pared by 0 bases and J by 3 bases, with 4 bases of the junction left unmatched. CDR1 SGHNT and CDR2 YYREEE come from the germline V gene (reference sequence). This CDR3 region has 16 residues. The chain's CDR3 is CASSLAGGRANEKLFF. The CDR3 DNA follows: TGTGCCAGCAGCTTGGCAGGGGGCAGAGCTAATGAAAAACTGTTTTTT.

This chain joins TRBV5-4 and TRBJ2-3; no definite D call. The length of the CDR3 is 14 residues. V was pared by 3 bases and J by 5 bases, with 13 bases between. The germline V gene encodes CDR1 SGHNT and CDR2 YYREEE (reference sequence). This CDR3 is CASSSQATRDTQYF. CDR3 nucleotide sequence: TGTGCCAGCAGCTCCCAGGCGACCAGAGATACGCAGTATTTT. Variable domain in full (rest from reference TRBV5-4 and TRBJ2-3): ETGVTQSPTHLIKTRGQQVTLRCSSQSGHNTVSWYQQALGQGPQFIFQYYREEENGRGNFPPRFSGLQFPNYSSELNVNALELDDSALYLCASSSQATRDTQYFGPGTRLTVL.

The CDR3 reads CASSGPYREELFF. Written as DNA, the CDR3 is TGTGCCAGCAGTGGACCTTACAGGGAGGAGCTGTTTTTT. This chain connects TRBV9 to TRBJ2-2, with D possibly being TRBD1 (6 bases). With 5 bases removed from V and 10 bases from J, the gap between germline ends came to 15 bases. This CDR3 comprises 13 residues. In germline, CDR1 is SGDLS, CDR2 YYNGEE.

This sequence joins TRBV3-1 (or the pseudogene TRBV3-2) and TRBJ1-3; D gene ambiguous. V gave up 4 bases and J gave up 4 bases, with 11 bases separating them. Germline V gives CDR1 LGHDT, CDR2 YNNKEL (reference sequence). CDR3 length: 14 amino acids. The CDR3 reads CASSLQPTGNTIYF. The DNA of the CDR3 is TGTGCCAGCAGCCTACAACCGACAGGAAACACCATATATTTT.

V gene TRBV3-1 (or the pseudogene TRBV3-2) combines with J gene TRBJ1-3; D might be TRBD1 (5 bases). This CDR3 region has 15 residues. Germline V lookup: CDR1 LGHDT, CDR2 YNNKEL (reference sequence). V was clipped by 2 bases and J by 4 bases, with 12 bases between them. The CDR3 sequence is CASSQTGEAGNTIYF. The DNA of the CDR3 is TGTGCCAGCAGCCAAACAGGAGAAGCCGGAAACACCATATATTTT.

This sequence joins TRBV6-5 and TRBJ1-1; TRBD1 matches 7 bases. Germline values: CDR1 MNHEY, CDR2 SVGAGI. The CDR3 loop spans 13 amino acids. Trimming cost V 5 bases and J 5 bases; bases outside gene matches: 5. This chain's CDR3 is CASSLYRGTEAFF. The CDR3 DNA reads as TGTGCCAGCAGTCTTTACAGGGGAACTGAAGCTTTCTTT.

The chain recombines TRBV6-5 with TRBJ2-2; the match to TRBD1 covers 9 bases. Per the germline V gene, CDR1 is MNHEY and CDR2 is SVGAGI. The CDR3 sequence is 15 residues long. The V gene end was trimmed by 5 bases and the J gene end by 7 bases; junction bases not matched to a gene: 8. Here the CDR3 reads CASSTIWTGDGELFF. In DNA form, the CDR3 reads TGTGCCAGCAGTACCATCTGGACAGGGGACGGGGAGCTGTTTTTT.

This chain connects TRBV19 to TRBJ1-1; TRBD1 matches at 7 bases. CDR1 is LNHDA and CDR2 is SQIVND in the germline V gene (reference sequence). This CDR3 is 15 amino acids long. V shed 2 bases, J shed 2 bases, and the junction held 5 bases outside the gene matches. In nucleotides, the CDR3 is TGTGCCAGTAGTATACTCCGGGACAGTAACACTGAAGCTTTCTTT. It specifies CASSILRDSNTEAFF. Full variable domain (missing parts from reference TRBV19 and TRBJ1-1): DGGITQSPKYLFRKEGQNVTLSCEQNLNHDAMYWYRQDPGQGLRLIYYSQIVNDFQKGDIAEGYSVSREKKESFPLTVTSAQKNPTAFYLCASSILRDSNTEAFFGQGTRLTVV.

This chain connects TRBV4-1 to TRBJ2-7; 7 nucleotides line up with TRBD2. With 0 bases clipped from V and 2 bases from J, the junction kept 10 bases outside the gene matches. The CDR3 has 17 residues. Looked up from germline, CDR1 is MGHRA and CDR2 is YSYEKL. CDR3 in amino acids: CASSQDRGGSMTYEQYF. DNA of the CDR3: TGCGCCAGCAGCCAAGATCGGGGCGGGAGCATGACCTACGAGCAGTACTTC.

This clone came up once. The V and J genes are TRBV18 and TRBJ2-7, with a tentative D call TRBD2 (5 bases). Per germline, CDR1 KGHSH and CDR2 LQKENI. Trimming removed 3 bases from V and 2 bases from J, with 17 bases in between. This CDR3 has 16 residues. CDR3 sequence (DNA): TGTGCCAGCTCACCGAACCTGAATCGGGAAGCCTACGAGCAGTACTTC. Translation gives CASSPNLNREAYEQYF.

The genes are TRBV7-2 and TRBJ1-5; D is ambiguous. The CDR3 covers 15 residues. Germline CDR1 is SGHTA and CDR2 is FQGNSA. Trimming removed 1 base from V and 4 bases from J, with 11 bases in between. The CDR3 here is CASSLGAGWNQPQHF. CDR3 coding DNA: TGTGCCAGCAGCTTAGGGGCAGGCTGGAATCAGCCCCAGCATTTT.